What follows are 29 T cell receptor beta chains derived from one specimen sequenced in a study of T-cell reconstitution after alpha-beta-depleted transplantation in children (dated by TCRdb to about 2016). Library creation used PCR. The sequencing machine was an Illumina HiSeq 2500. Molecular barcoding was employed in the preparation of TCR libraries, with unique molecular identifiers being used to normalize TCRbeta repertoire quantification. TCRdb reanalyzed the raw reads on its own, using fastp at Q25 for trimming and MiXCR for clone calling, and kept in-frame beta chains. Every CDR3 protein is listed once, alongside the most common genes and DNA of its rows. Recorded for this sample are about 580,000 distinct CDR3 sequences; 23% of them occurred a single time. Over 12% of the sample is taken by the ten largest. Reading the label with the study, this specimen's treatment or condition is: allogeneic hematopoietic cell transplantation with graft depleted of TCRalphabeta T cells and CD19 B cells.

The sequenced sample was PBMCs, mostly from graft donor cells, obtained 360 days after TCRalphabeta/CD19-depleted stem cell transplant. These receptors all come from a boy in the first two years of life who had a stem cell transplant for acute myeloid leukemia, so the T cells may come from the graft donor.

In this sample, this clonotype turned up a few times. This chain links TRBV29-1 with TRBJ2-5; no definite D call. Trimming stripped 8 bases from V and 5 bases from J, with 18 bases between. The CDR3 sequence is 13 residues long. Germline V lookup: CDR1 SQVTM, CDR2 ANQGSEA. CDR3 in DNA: TGCAGCTTCTCCCCGGGCCCAGCCGAGACCCAGTACTTC. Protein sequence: CSFSPGPAETQYF.

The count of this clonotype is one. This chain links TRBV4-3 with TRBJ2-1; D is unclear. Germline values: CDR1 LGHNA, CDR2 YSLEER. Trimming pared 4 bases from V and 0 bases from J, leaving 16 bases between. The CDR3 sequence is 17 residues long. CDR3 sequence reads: CASSPERFRSSYNEQFF. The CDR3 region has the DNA TGCGCCAGCAGCCCAGAGCGATTCCGGAGCTCCTACAATGAGCAGTTCTTC.

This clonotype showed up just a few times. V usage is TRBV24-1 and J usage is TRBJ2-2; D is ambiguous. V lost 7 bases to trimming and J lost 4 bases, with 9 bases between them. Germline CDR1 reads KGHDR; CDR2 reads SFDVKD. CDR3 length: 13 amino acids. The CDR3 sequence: CATRGSLTGELFF. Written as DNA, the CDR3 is TGTGCCACCAGGGGCAGTCTCACCGGGGAGCTGTTTTTT.

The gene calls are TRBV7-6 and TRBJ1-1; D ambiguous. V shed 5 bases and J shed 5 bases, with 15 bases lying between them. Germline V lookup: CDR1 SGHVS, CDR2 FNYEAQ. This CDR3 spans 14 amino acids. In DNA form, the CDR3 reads TGTGCCAGCAGCGCCCGTCTAGAAGGAACTGAAGCTTTCTTT. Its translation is CASSARLEGTEAFF.

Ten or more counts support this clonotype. CDR3 DNA sequence: TGCAGTGCTATACAGGGGGCGAACAATTCACCCCTCCACTTT. It specifies CSAIQGANNSPLHF. The V gene is TRBV20-1, the J gene TRBJ1-6; 9 bases are shared with TRBD1. Germline CDR1 DFQATT, CDR2 SNEGSKA (reference sequence). The V and J ends lost 4 bases and 7 bases, in that order; junction bases with no gene match: 5. This CDR3 is built from 14 residues.

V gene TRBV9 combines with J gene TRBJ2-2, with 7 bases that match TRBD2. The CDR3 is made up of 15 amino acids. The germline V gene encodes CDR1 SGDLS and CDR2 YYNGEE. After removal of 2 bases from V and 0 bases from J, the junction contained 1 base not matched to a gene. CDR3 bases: TGTGCCAGCAGCGTGGGGGGGACGAACACCGGGGAGCTGTTTTTT. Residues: CASSVGGTNTGELFF. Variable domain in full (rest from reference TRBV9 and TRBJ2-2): DSGVTQTPKHLITATGQRVTLRCSPRSGDLSVYWYQQSLDQGLQFLIQYYNGEERAKGNILERFSAQQFPDLHSELNLSSLELGDSALYFCASSVGGTNTGELFFGEGSRLTVL.

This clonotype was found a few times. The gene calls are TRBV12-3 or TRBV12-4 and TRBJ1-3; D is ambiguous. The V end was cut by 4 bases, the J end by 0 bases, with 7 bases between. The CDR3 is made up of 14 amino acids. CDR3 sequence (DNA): TGTGCCAGCAGTTACGGCAGCTCTGGAAACACCATATATTTT. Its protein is CASSYGSSGNTIYF.

DNA of the CDR3: TGTGCCAGCTCGGGATCAGGCAATCAGCCCCAGCATTTT. This encodes CASSGSGNQPQHF. The chain joins TRBV28 to TRBJ1-5; D is uncertain. This CDR3 has 13 amino acids. CDR1 and CDR2 (germline): MDHEN, SYDVKM. V dropped 8 bases and J dropped 2 bases, with 10 bases sitting between them.

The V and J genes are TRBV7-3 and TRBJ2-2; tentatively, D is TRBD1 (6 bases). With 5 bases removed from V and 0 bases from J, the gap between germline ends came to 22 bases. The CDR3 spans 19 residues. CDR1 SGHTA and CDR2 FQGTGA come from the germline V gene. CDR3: CASSLEKQGPLANTGELFF. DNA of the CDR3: TGTGCCAGCAGCCTAGAAAAACAGGGACCCCTCGCGAACACCGGGGAGCTGTTTTTT.

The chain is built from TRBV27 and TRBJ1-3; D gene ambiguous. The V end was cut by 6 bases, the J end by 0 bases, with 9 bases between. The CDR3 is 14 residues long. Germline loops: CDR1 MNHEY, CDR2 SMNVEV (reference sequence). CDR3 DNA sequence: TGTGCCAGCAGGGCCCACATCTCTGGAAACACCATATATTTT. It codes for CASRAHISGNTIYF.

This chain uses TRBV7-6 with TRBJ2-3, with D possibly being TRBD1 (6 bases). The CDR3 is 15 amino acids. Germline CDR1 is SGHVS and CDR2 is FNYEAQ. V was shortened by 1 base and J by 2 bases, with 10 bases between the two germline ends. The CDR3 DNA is TGTGCCAGCAGCTTAGGGACAGTGTACACAGATACGCAGTATTTT. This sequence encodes CASSLGTVYTDTQYF.

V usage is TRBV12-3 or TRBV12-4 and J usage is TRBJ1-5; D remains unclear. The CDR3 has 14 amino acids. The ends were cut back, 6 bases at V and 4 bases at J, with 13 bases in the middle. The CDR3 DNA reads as TGTGCCAGCAGCCCAAGTCGGCAGAATCAGCCCCAGCATTTT. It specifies CASSPSRQNQPQHF.

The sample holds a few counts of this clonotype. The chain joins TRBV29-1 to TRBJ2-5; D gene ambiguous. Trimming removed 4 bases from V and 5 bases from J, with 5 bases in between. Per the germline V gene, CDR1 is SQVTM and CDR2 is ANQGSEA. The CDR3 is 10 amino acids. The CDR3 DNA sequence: TGCAGCGTTGCGATGGAGACCCAGTACTTC. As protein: CSVAMETQYF.

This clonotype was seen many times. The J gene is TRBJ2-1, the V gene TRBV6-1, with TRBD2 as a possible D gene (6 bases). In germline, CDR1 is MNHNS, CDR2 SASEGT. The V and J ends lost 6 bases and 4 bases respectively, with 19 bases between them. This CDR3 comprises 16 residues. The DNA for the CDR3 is TGTGCCAGCAGCCCCTGGGGGGACCCAGGGTACAATGAGCAGTTCTTC. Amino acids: CASSPWGDPGYNEQFF.

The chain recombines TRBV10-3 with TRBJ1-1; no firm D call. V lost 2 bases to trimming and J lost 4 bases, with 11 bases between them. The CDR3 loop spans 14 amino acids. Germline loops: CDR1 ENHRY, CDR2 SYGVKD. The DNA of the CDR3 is TGTGCCATCAGTGAGGAAGGGTTTGGCACTGAAGCTTTCTTT. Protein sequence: CAISEEGFGTEAFF.

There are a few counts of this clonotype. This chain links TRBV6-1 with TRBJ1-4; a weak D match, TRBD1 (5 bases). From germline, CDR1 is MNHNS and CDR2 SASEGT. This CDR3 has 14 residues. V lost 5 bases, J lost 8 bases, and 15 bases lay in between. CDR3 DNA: TGTGCCAGCAGTCGCAGGGACTGGAGGGAAAAACTGTTTTTT. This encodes CASSRRDWREKLFF.

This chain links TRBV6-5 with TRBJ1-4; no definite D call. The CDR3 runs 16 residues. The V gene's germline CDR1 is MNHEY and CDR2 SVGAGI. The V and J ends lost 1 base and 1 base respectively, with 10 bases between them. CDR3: CASSYLGSLTNEKLFF. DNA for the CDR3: TGTGCCAGCAGTTACTTGGGGAGTTTAACTAATGAAAAACTGTTTTTT.

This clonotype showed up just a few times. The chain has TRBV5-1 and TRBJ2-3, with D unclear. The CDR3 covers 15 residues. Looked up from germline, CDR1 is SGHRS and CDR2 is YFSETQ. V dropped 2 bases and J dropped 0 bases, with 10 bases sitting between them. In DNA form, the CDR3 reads TGCGCCAGCAGCTTTCGGAGACCTAGCACAGATACGCAGTATTTT. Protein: CASSFRRPSTDTQYF.

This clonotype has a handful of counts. The CDR3, as DNA: TGTGCCATCGGGGAAGGGACGGGGACTGAAAAACTGTTTTTT. This encodes CAIGEGTGTEKLFF. The chain links TRBV10-3 to TRBJ1-4, with D maybe TRBD1 (5 bases). The CDR3 contains 14 residues. CDR1 is ENHRY, CDR2 SYGVKD, per germline. V gave up 8 bases and J gave up 7 bases, with 17 bases separating them.

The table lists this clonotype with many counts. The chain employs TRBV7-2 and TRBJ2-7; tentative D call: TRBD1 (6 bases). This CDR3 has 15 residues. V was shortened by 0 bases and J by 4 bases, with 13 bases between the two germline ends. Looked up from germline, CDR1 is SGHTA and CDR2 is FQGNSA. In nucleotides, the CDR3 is TGTGCCAGCAGCTTAGCCGGACAGCCTCAGTACGAGCAGTACTTC. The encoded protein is CASSLAGQPQYEQYF.

CDR3: CASSPSEGYGQPQHF. The CDR3 region has the DNA TGTGCCAGCAGCCCATCCGAAGGGTACGGTCAGCCCCAGCATTTT. The chain recombines TRBV7-9 with TRBJ1-5; the D is unclear. Trimming stripped 5 bases from V and 6 bases from J, with 17 bases between. Germline CDR1 is SEHNR and CDR2 is FQNEAQ (reference sequence). The CDR3 consists of 15 residues.

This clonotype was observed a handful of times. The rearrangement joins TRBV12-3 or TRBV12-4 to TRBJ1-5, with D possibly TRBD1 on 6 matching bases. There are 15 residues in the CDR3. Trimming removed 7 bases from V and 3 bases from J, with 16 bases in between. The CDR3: CASTPGGQFNQPQHF. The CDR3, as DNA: TGTGCCAGCACCCCGGGGGGGCAGTTCAATCAGCCCCAGCATTTT.

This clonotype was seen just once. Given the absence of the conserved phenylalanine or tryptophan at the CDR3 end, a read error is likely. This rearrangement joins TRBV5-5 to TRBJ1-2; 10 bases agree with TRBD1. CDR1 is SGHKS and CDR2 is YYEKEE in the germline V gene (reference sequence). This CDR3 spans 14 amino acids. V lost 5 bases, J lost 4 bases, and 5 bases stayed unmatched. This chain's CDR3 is CASRGDRGGYGYTY. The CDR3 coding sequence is TGTGCCAGCAGAGGGGACAGGGGAGGCTATGGCTACACCTAC.

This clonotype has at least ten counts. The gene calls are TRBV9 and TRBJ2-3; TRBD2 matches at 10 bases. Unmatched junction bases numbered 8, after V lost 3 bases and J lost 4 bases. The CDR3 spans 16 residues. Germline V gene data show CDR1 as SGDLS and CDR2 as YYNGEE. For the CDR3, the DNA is TGTGCCAGCAGCGCCGAACTAGCGGGGAGGGCAGATACGCAGTATTTT. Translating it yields CASSAELAGRADTQYF.

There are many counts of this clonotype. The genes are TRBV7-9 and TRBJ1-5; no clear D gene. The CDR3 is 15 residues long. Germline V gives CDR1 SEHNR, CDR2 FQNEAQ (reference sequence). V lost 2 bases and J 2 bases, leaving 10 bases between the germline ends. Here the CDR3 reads CASSLTGYGNQPQHF. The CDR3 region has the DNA TGTGCCAGCAGCTTAACGGGTTACGGCAATCAGCCCCAGCATTTT.

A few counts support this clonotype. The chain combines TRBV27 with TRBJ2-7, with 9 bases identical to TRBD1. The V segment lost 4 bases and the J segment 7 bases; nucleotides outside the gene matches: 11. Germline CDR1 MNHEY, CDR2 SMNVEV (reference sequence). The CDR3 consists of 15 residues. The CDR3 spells CASSSPRDRVGEQYF. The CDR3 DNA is TGTGCCAGCAGTTCACCCCGGGACAGGGTCGGAGAGCAGTACTTC.

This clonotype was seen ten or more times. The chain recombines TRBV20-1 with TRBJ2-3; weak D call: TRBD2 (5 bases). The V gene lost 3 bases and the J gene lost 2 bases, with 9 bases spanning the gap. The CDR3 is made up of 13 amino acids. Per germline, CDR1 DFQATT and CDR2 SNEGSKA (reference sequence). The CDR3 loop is CSASTGNTDTQYF. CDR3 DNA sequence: TGCAGTGCTAGTACGGGGAACACAGATACGCAGTATTTT.

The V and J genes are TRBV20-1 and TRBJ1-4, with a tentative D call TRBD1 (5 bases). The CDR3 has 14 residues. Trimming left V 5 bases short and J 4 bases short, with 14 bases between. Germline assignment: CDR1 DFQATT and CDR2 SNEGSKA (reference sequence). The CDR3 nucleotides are TGCAGTGCTGGGAATTGGGGGGGTAATGAAAAACTGTTTTTT. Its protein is CSAGNWGGNEKLFF.

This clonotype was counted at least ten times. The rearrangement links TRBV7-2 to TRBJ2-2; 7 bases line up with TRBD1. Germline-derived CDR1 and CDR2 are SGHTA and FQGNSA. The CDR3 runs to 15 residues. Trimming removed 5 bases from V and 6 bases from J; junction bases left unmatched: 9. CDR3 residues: CASSPVGGAAGELFF. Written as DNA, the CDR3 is TGTGCCAGCAGCCCTGTAGGGGGCGCCGCCGGGGAGCTGTTTTTT.